The source of this T cell receptor beta chain is a study of blood T cell repertoires in COVID-19. The authors' processing: Nucleated cell number was recorded as an estimate derived from reference gene primer amplification. The assay was immunoSEQ multiplex PCR, and TCRdb's table has in-frame clones only and misses some. For V, J and clone size, that table is used; D and trimming come from the DNA. The data contain some 50,000 clones, 68% of them singletons. Germline CDR1 KGHSH, CDR2 LQKENI. With 3 bases clipped from V and 6 bases from J, the junction kept 10 bases outside the gene matches. This CDR3 is built from 16 residues. This clone appeared a few times.

The origin of this receptor is a woman in her 70s with acute or convalescent COVID-19. The material sequenced was peripheral blood. The chain joins TRBV18 to TRBJ2-1, with 8 bases fitting TRBD1. The DNA of the CDR3 is TGTGCCAGCTCACCGGATATGACAGGGGTGGGCAATGAGCAGTTCTTC. Translated, it gives CASSPDMTGVGNEQFF.